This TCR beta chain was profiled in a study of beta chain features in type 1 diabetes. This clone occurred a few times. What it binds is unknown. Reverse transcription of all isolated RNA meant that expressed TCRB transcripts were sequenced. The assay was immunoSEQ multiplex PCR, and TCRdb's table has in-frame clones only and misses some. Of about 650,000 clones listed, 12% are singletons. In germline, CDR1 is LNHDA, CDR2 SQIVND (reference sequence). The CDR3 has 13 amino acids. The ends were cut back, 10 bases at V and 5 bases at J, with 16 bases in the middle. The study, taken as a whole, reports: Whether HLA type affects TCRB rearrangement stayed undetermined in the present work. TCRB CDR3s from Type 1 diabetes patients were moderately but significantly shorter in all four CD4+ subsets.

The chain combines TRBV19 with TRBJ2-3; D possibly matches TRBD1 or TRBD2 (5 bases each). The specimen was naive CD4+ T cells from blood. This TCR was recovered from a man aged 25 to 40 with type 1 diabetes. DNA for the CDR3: TGTGCCACCTCCAACCGGGACGGAGATACGCAGTATTTT. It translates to CATSNRDGDTQYF.